The rows below give T cell receptor beta chains drawn from one sample of a study of identical twins' blood T cells. A single record per CDR3 protein comes from TCRdb applying MiXCR to the 5' RACE reads. The sample lists 350,000 to 400,000 distinct CDR3 sequences, 28% seen once, with roughly 6.1% in the top ten. The sequencing input was PBMCs. The receptors originated from a woman aged 18 to 55 in good health. Both conserved end residues are part of each CDR3. A D gene is named only where the DNA matches it firmly. For some rows the clone size is stated as once, few or many, or as a class when expanded; others skip it.

v_gene	abundance	j_gene	d_gene	CDR3aa	CDR3nt
TRBV12-3/TRBV12-4	few	TRBJ1-5	-	CASSPQFGNQPQHF	TGTGCCAGCAGTCCTCAGTTTGGCAATCAGCCCCAGCATTTT
TRBV4-3	-	TRBJ2-3	TRBD2	CASSQDARERDTQYF	TGCGCCAGCAGCCAAGACGCGCGGGAGAGAGATACGCAGTATTTT
TRBV19	-	TRBJ2-1	-	CASRITAAAYNEQFF	TGTGCCAGTAGGATAACGGCGGCAGCCTACAATGAGCAGTTCTTC
TRBV20-1	few	TRBJ2-3	-	CSARVLTDTQYF	TGCAGTGCTAGAGTACTTACAGATACGCAGTATTTT
TRBV29-1	-	TRBJ2-1	TRBD1	CSVEDRGHGNEQFF	TGCAGCGTCGAAGACAGGGGGCATGGGAATGAGCAGTTCTTC
TRBV3-1	few	TRBJ2-1	-	CASSQVHNEQFF	TGTGCCAGCAGCCAAGTCCACAATGAGCAGTTCTTC
TRBV19	-	TRBJ1-1	-	CASSIRGVGAEAFF	TGTGCCAGTAGTATACGAGGGGTGGGCGCTGAAGCTTTCTTT
TRBV7-2	-	TRBJ1-2	-	CASSLATQERRVDGYTF	TGTGCCAGCAGCTTAGCAACCCAGGAAAGACGCGTCGACGGCTACACCTTC
TRBV20-1	few	TRBJ2-5	-	CSASRIQETQYF	TGCAGTGCTAGCAGAATACAAGAGACCCAGTACTTC
TRBV7-9	few	TRBJ2-2	-	CASSLALGAEELFF	TGTGCCAGCAGCTTAGCGTTGGGGGCCGAGGAGCTGTTTTTT
TRBV24-1	-	TRBJ1-1	-	CATSQVFVGVNTEAFF	TGTGCCACCAGTCAGGTCTTCGTCGGGGTGAACACTGAAGCTTTCTTT
TRBV29-1	many	TRBJ2-5	-	CSVEVGAETQYF	TGCAGCGTTGAAGTTGGGGCAGAGACCCAGTACTTC
TRBV7-8	once	TRBJ2-7	-	CASRKFRGPSYEQYF	TGTGCCAGCAGAAAGTTCCGGGGGCCCTCCTACGAGCAGTACTTC
TRBV3-1	-	TRBJ2-7	-	CASSIVRDSYEQYF	TGTGCCAGCAGTATCGTCCGGGACTCCTACGAGCAGTACTTC
TRBV7-3	few	TRBJ1-2	-	CASSLKKQGDYGYTF	TGTGCCAGCAGCTTAAAGAAACAGGGAGACTATGGCTACACCTTC
TRBV12-3/TRBV12-4	many	TRBJ1-3	-	CASIPGTSGNTIYF	TGTGCCAGCATCCCCGGGACTAGTGGAAACACCATATATTTT
TRBV20-1	-	TRBJ2-1	TRBD2	CSASLSGSYNNEQFF	TGCAGTGCTAGTCTTAGCGGGAGCTACAACAATGAGCAGTTCTTC
TRBV29-1	few	TRBJ2-1	TRBD1	CSVQDRGIRQFF	TGCAGCGTTCAGGACAGGGGGATCAGGCAGTTCTTC
TRBV9	-	TRBJ1-1	TRBD1	CASSSRDRLNTEAFF	TGTGCCAGCAGCTCACGGGACAGGTTGAACACTGAAGCTTTCTTT
TRBV14	-	TRBJ2-2	-	CASSPRQGELFF	TGTGCCAGCAGCCCTAGGCAGGGGGAGCTGTTTTTT
TRBV19	few	TRBJ1-1	-	CASSIPYRGDTEAFF	TGTGCCAGTAGTATCCCTTATCGGGGGGACACTGAAGCTTTCTTT
TRBV10-1	-	TRBJ2-2	TRBD2	CASREHTGPITSGIGWGELFF	TGCGCCAGCAGGGAGCACACCGGTCCTATTACTAGCGGGATCGGCTGGGGGGAGCTGTTTTTT
TRBV19	few	TRBJ2-1	-	CASSMGGYNEQFF	TGTGCCAGTAGTATGGGCGGCTACAATGAGCAGTTCTTC
TRBV6-2/TRBV6-3	few	TRBJ1-6	-	CASSLVGGGAHRSSPLHF	TGTGCCAGCAGTCTAGTTGGAGGGGGGGCGCATAGAAGTTCACCCCTCCACTTT
TRBV29-1	many	TRBJ2-3	TRBD2	CSMFPGTSGAADTQYF	TGCAGCATGTTTCCCGGGACTAGCGGGGCAGCAGATACGCAGTATTTT
TRBV12-3/TRBV12-4	-	TRBJ2-4	-	CASSLKGGAVRGGQLGAKNIQYF	TGTGCCAGCAGTTTAAAGGGAGGGGCAGTTAGGGGGGGCCAGTTGGGAGCCAAAAACATTCAGTACTTC
TRBV9	-	TRBJ2-2	-	CASSGSGTPGTGELFF	TGTGCCAGCAGCGGCTCCGGGACTCCCGGCACCGGGGAGCTGTTTTTT
TRBV20-1	-	TRBJ1-4	TRBD1	CSAGDRLGEKLFF	TGCAGTGCCGGGGACAGGTTAGGAGAAAAACTGTTTTTT
TRBV29-1	few	TRBJ2-2	-	CSVEKETGELFF	TGCAGCGTTGAAAAGGAGACCGGGGAGCTGTTTTTT
TRBV13	-	TRBJ2-5	-	CASSPGLPSKGSAQYF	TGTGCCAGCAGCCCAGGACTGCCTTCGAAGGGGAGCGCCCAGTACTTC
TRBV30	once	TRBJ2-3	-	CAWSVGGRGSDTQYF	TGTGCCTGGAGTGTTGGTGGGAGGGGGTCAGATACGCAGTATTTT
TRBV3-1	few	TRBJ2-5	TRBD1	CASSQRTGGETQYF	TGTGCCAGCAGCCAAAGAACAGGGGGGGAGACCCAGTACTTC
TRBV20-1	few	TRBJ1-2	-	CSASQGKDGYTF	TGCAGTGCTAGTCAGGGGAAAGATGGCTACACCTTC
TRBV28	few	TRBJ2-7	-	CASSSVDGTYEQYF	TGTGCCAGCAGTTCCGTCGACGGTACCTACGAGCAGTACTTC
TRBV29-1	-	TRBJ2-3	TRBD2	CSGRLAGVRDTQYF	TGCAGCGGGAGACTAGCGGGAGTCCGGGATACGCAGTATTTT
TRBV2	many	TRBJ1-5	-	CASQGSNQPQHF	TGTGCCAGCCAGGGAAGCAATCAGCCCCAGCATTTT
TRBV12-3/TRBV12-4	many	TRBJ1-6	TRBD1	CASSPQGQGNSPLHF	TGTGCCAGCAGTCCCCAGGGACAGGGGAATTCACCCCTCCACTTT
TRBV3-1	few	TRBJ2-1	TRBD2	CASSRSSGYNEQFF	TGTGCCAGCAGCCGGTCTAGCGGGTACAATGAGCAGTTCTTC
TRBV29-1	-	TRBJ2-1	-	CSVGCEQFF	TGCAGCGTTGGATGCGAGCAGTTCTTC
TRBV20-1	-	TRBJ2-2	TRBD1	CSAGQGANTGELFF	TGCAGTGCCGGACAGGGCGCGAACACCGGGGAGCTGTTTTTT
TRBV29-1	few	TRBJ1-2	-	CSVPGRSYGYTF	TGCAGCGTTCCGGGACGGAGCTATGGCTACACCTTC
TRBV20-1	-	TRBJ1-1	-	CSATGFAVDTEAFF	TGCAGTGCTACCGGCTTTGCAGTCGACACTGAAGCTTTCTTT
TRBV9	medium-sized	TRBJ2-3	-	CASSVATRDTQYF	TGTGCCAGCAGCGTAGCTACGAGGGATACGCAGTATTTT
TRBV15	few	TRBJ1-2	-	CATSRGTPGGTYGYTF	TGTGCCACCAGCAGAGGTACACCCGGAGGGACCTATGGCTACACCTTC
TRBV20-1	few	TRBJ1-1	-	CSADGGTKAFF	TGCAGTGCCGACGGGGGTACTAAGGCTTTCTTT
TRBV7-2	-	TRBJ2-7	-	CASSFKPGQNTYEQYF	TGTGCCAGCAGCTTTAAACCGGGACAAAACACCTACGAGCAGTACTTC
TRBV7-9	few	TRBJ2-2	-	CASRNRSSTGELFF	TGTGCCAGCAGGAACAGGAGTTCCACCGGGGAGCTGTTTTTT
TRBV7-6	few	TRBJ2-1	-	CASSLEDHGSYNEQFF	TGTGCCAGCAGCTTAGAGGATCACGGCTCCTACAATGAGCAGTTCTTC
TRBV5-1	many	TRBJ2-5	TRBD1	CASSWRQGEATQYF	TGCGCCAGCAGCTGGCGACAGGGGGAGGCGACCCAGTACTTC
TRBV18	-	TRBJ1-1	-	CASSPVVETEAFF	TGTGCCAGCTCACCAGTGGTTGAGACTGAAGCTTTCTTT
TRBV14	few	TRBJ1-1	-	CASSPGRWESAEAFF	TGTGCCAGCAGCCCCGGGAGGTGGGAATCCGCTGAAGCTTTCTTT
TRBV20-1	-	TRBJ2-3	TRBD2	CSANVWGVAGTDAQYF	TGCAGTGCTAACGTATGGGGGGTAGCGGGCACAGATGCGCAGTATTTT
TRBV27	-	TRBJ2-1	-	CASRPTPDRGNEQFF	TGTGCCAGCAGGCCTACTCCGGATAGGGGCAATGAGCAGTTCTTC